This T cell receptor (beta chain) was sequenced in a study of T cells in localized non-small cell lung cancer. The method was immunoSEQ multiplex PCR; TCRdb's version includes in-frame clones alone and lacks a portion of them. The top ten clones hold 2.5% to 3% of a sample with roughly 25,000 clones, roughly nine tenths of them seen once. The CDR3 is 15 residues long. Germline V gives CDR1 SGHVS, CDR2 FQNEAQ. The ends lost 5 bases at V and 2 bases at J; junction bases unmatched: 2. This clonotype was sampled from a woman aged 40-75 years with stage I lung adenocarcinoma. The material sequenced was peripheral blood, taken before any cancer treatment. The rearrangement uses TRBV7-8 and TRBJ2-2, with 10 bases lining up with TRBD2. CDR3 sequence (DNA): TGTGCCAGCAGCCCACTAGCGGGAAACACCGGGGAGCTGTTTTTT. Translating gives CASSPLAGNTGELFF.